Following are 25 T cell receptor beta chains from one sample sequenced in a study of T cell clonotyping in hematopoietic cell transplantation. Time point indicated: recipient sample about 28 days before transplant, after cytoreduction. Repertoires were generated with immunoSEQ multiplex PCR, while TCRdb's copy carries only in-frame clones and drops some. The sample contains about 50,000 clones, around 86% of which appear only once. Sequencing was performed on peripheral blood mononuclear cells, taken before stem cell transplant. The receptors derive from a man in his 60s with biphenotypic leukemia. Some clones in this sample may be carry-over from other donors' samples.

This clone was observed a handful of times. The chain carries TRBV12-2 and TRBJ2-5; TRBD1 was called by the table and not checked on the DNA. TRBV12-2 is a recognized pseudogene. This CDR3 spans 18 amino acids. This chain's CDR3 is CASRHPHREGGWEETQYF. CDR3 DNA sequence: TGTGCAAGTCGCCACCCTCACAGGGAAGGGGGATGGGAAGAGACCCAGTACTTC.

The chain uses TRBV28 and TRBJ1-2; the match to TRBD1 covers 9 bases. Germline loops: CDR1 MDHEN, CDR2 SYDVKM. V shed 2 bases and J 0 bases; nucleotides not matched to a gene: 1. This CDR3 spans 15 amino acids. CDR3 DNA sequence: TGTGCCAGCAGTTTAACAGGGGGCGCTAACTATGGCTACACCTTC. Its translation is CASSLTGGANYGYTF.

The chain combines TRBV30 with TRBJ2-6, with TRBD1 matching over 7 bases. V was pared by 0 bases and J by 4 bases, with 15 bases of the junction left unmatched. Germline lookup yields CDR1 GTSNPN and CDR2 SVGIG (reference sequence). The CDR3 contains 19 residues. The CDR3: CAWSVFQGDLFAGANVLTF. In DNA, the CDR3 is TGTGCCTGGAGTGTATTTCAGGGGGACCTTTTCGCCGGGGCCAACGTCCTGACTTTC.

The chain employs TRBV19 and TRBJ2-2; TRBD1 or TRBD2 may be the D gene (5 bases each). Germline V lookup: CDR1 LNHDA, CDR2 SQIVND (reference sequence). V lost 5 bases to trimming and J lost 3 bases, with 10 bases between them. The CDR3 extends over 14 amino acids. This CDR3 is CASSRDGYTGELFF. The CDR3 region has the DNA TGTGCCAGTAGTCGGGACGGCTACACCGGGGAGCTGTTTTTT. The full variable domain, with the rest looked up from reference TRBV19 and TRBJ2-2, is DGGITQSPKYLFRKEGQNVTLSCEQNLNHDAMYWYRQDPGQGLRLIYYSQIVNDFQKGDIAEGYSVSREKKESFPLTVTSAQKNPTAFYLCASSRDGYTGELFFGEGSRLTVL.

This clone was recorded only once. The V and J genes are TRBV6-5 and TRBJ1-5, with D maybe TRBD1 (5 bases). The germline V gene encodes CDR1 MNHEY and CDR2 SVGAGI. CDR3 length: 15 amino acids. The V end was cut by 5 bases, the J end by 0 bases, with 11 bases between. The CDR3 sequence: CASSRGHLSNQPQHF. The CDR3 bases are TGTGCCAGCAGTCGAGGACACCTTAGCAATCAGCCCCAGCATTTT.

The J gene is TRBJ2-4, the V gene TRBV5-8, with D possibly TRBD1 on 6 matching bases. The CDR3 is 16 residues long. CDR1 and CDR2 (germline): SGHTS, YDEGEE. Trimming removed 2 bases at V and 0 bases at J, with 12 bases between. The CDR3 loop reads CASSFPQGVAKNIQYF. CDR3 bases: TGTGCCAGCAGCTTTCCACAGGGAGTAGCCAAAAACATTCAGTACTTC.

J is TRBJ1-5 and V is TRBV18; possible D gene TRBD1, 6 bases. CDR1 is KGHSH and CDR2 is LQKENI in the germline V gene. The ends were cut back, 2 bases at V and 0 bases at J, with 23 bases in the middle. The CDR3 runs to 20 residues. The CDR3 region has the DNA TGTGCCAGCTCACCAGACTTTTTAGCAGGGGTAGCCATTAGCAATCAGCCCCAGCATTTT. It codes for CASSPDFLAGVAISNQPQHF.

In DNA form, the CDR3 reads TGTGCCACCAGCAGACATTTACGCGAGCAGTACTTC. It encodes CATSRHLREQYF. The chain joins TRBV15 to TRBJ2-7; no clear D gene. Trimming took off 2 bases at V and 6 bases at J, with 8 bases between the two ends. The length of the CDR3 is 12 residues. Germline loops: CDR1 LNHNV, CDR2 YYDKDF (reference sequence).

The chain joins TRBV9 to TRBJ1-1; a weak D match, TRBD1 (6 bases). V lost 1 base and J 3 bases, leaving 10 bases between the germline ends. The CDR3 runs 14 residues. Germline V gene lookup returns CDR1 SGDLS and CDR2 YYNGEE. CDR3 sequence: CASSVQAGDTEAFF. As DNA, the CDR3 is TGTGCCAGCAGCGTACAGGCAGGGGACACTGAAGCTTTCTTT.

The chain couples TRBV7-3 to TRBJ2-7, with D hard to call. CDR1 is SGHTA, CDR2 FQGTGA, per germline. The CDR3 is 13 residues long. V was trimmed by 5 bases and J by 1 base, leaving 9 bases between them. The CDR3 nucleotides read TGTGCCAGCAGCGTGAGTAGTTCCTACGAGCAGTACTTC. It is translated as CASSVSSSYEQYF.

The V gene is TRBV5-1, the J gene TRBJ2-2; TRBD1 might be the D (5 bases). Per the germline V gene, CDR1 is SGHRS and CDR2 is YFSETQ. V was cut by 2 bases and J by 5 bases, with 16 bases left in between. The CDR3 spans 16 residues. Here the CDR3 DNA reads TGCGCCAGCAGCTTCGACCCGACAGAAAAGACCGGGGAGCTGTTTTTT. Its translation: CASSFDPTEKTGELFF.

A single count supports this clone. The chain links TRBV7-3 to TRBJ2-3; D tentatively fits TRBD1 or TRBD2 (6 bases each). Germline CDR1 and CDR2: SGHTA and FQGTGA. V lost 6 bases and J 6 bases, leaving 22 bases between the germline ends. This CDR3 contains 16 residues. The CDR3: CASRLPTGAIWDTQYF. CDR3 nucleotide sequence: TGTGCCAGCAGACTCCCCACGGGGGCGATCTGGGATACGCAGTATTTT. Filled out from reference TRBV7-3 and TRBJ2-3, the complete variable domain reads GAGVSQTPSNKVTEKGKYVELRCDPISGHTALYWYRQSLGQGPEFLIYFQGTGAADDSGLPNDRFFAVRPEGSVSTLKIQRTERGDSAVYLCASRLPTGAIWDTQYFGPGTRLTVL.

This sequence joins TRBV5-1 and TRBJ2-7, with TRBD2 matching 8 bases. V gave up 2 bases and J gave up 0 bases; unmatched junction bases: 4. The CDR3 runs 15 residues. The germline gives CDR1 SGHRS, CDR2 YFSETQ. CDR3 DNA: TGCGCCAGCAGCTTAACTAGCGGAGTCTCCTACGAGCAGTACTTC. Translated: CASSLTSGVSYEQYF.

This rearrangement joins TRBV7-9 to TRBJ2-3, with TRBD2 identical over 11 bases. This CDR3 region has 16 residues. The ends lost 5 bases at V and 2 bases at J; junction bases unmatched: 6. The V gene's germline CDR1 is SEHNR and CDR2 FQNEAQ (reference sequence). The CDR3 here is CASSARSGRATDTQYF. Here the CDR3 DNA reads TGTGCCAGCAGCGCACGTAGCGGGAGGGCCACAGATACGCAGTATTTT.

This rearrangement joins TRBV2 to TRBJ1-4; D gene ambiguous. Germline loops: CDR1 SNHLY, CDR2 FYNNEI. Between the trimmed V and J ends, which lost 4 bases and 6 bases, there was a span of 3 bases. CDR3 length: 11 amino acids. For the CDR3, the DNA is TGTGCCAGCAGTGGTTATGAAAAACTGTTTTTT. Translating it yields CASSGYEKLFF.

This clone has just one count. The chain employs TRBV4-1 and TRBJ2-3; TRBD2 agrees at 10 bases. CDR1 and CDR2 from the germline V gene are MGHRA and YSYEKL. This CDR3 region has 16 residues. The V and J ends lost 0 bases and 6 bases, in that order; junction bases with no gene match: 6. The CDR3 is CASSQEVATSGDTQYF. In DNA, the CDR3 is TGCGCCAGCAGCCAAGAGGTCGCGACTAGCGGGGATACGCAGTATTTT.

The chain recombines TRBV19 with TRBJ2-1; no clear D gene. The CDR3 extends over 14 amino acids. Germline-derived CDR1 and CDR2 are LNHDA and SQIVND (reference sequence). V shed 6 bases and J shed 5 bases, with 14 bases lying between them. The CDR3 nucleotides are TGTGCCAGTAGAGGCTTGAGGAGCGACAATGAGCAGTTCTTC. Amino acid sequence: CASRGLRSDNEQFF. Filled out from reference TRBV19 and TRBJ2-1, the complete variable domain reads DGGITQSPKYLFRKEGQNVTLSCEQNLNHDAMYWYRQDPGQGLRLIYYSQIVNDFQKGDIAEGYSVSREKKESFPLTVTSAQKNPTAFYLCASRGLRSDNEQFFGPGTRLTVL.

The CDR3 nucleotides are TGTGCCAGCAGCTTAGGACAGACAAATGAAAAACTGTTTTTT. Translation: CASSLGQTNEKLFF. The genes are TRBV13 and TRBJ1-4, with no clear D. The CDR3 is made up of 14 amino acids. With 0 bases removed from V and 5 bases from J, the gap between germline ends came to 7 bases. The germline V gene encodes CDR1 PRHDT and CDR2 FYEKMQ (reference sequence). Full variable domain (outside the CDR3, taken from reference TRBV13 and TRBJ1-4): AAGVIQSPRHLIKEKRETATLKCYPIPRHDTVYWYQQGPGQDPQFLISFYEKMQSDKGSIPDRFSAQQFSDYHSELNMSSLELGDSALYFCASSLGQTNEKLFFGSGTQLSVL.

This sequence joins TRBV5-8 and TRBJ1-5; maybe TRBD1 (5 bases). CDR3 length: 13 amino acids. Trimming stripped 7 bases from V and 5 bases from J, with 13 bases between. Looked up from germline, CDR1 is SGHTS and CDR2 is YDEGEE. The CDR3 protein is CASGQGFDQPQHF. The CDR3 bases are TGTGCCAGCGGGCAGGGTTTTGATCAGCCCCAGCATTTT.

The count of this clone is one. The chain recombines TRBV29-1 with TRBJ1-2; TRBD1 is a possible D gene (5 bases). The CDR3 length is 10 residues. Per germline, CDR1 SQVTM and CDR2 ANQGSEA. Deletions cut 2 bases from V and 8 bases from J, with 6 bases between. The CDR3 is CSVEQGGYTF. The CDR3 DNA is TGCAGCGTTGAACAGGGAGGCTACACCTTC.

This chain connects TRBV5-4 to TRBJ2-7; D assignment may be TRBD1 or TRBD2 (5 bases each). This CDR3 comprises 13 residues. Trimming left V 1 base short and J 5 bases short, with 10 bases between. Germline lookup yields CDR1 SGHNT and CDR2 YYREEE (reference sequence). The DNA for the CDR3 is TGTGCCAGCAGCTTGACTGGGGGTGACGAGCAGTACTTC. Translated: CASSLTGGDEQYF.

The rearrangement links TRBV28 to TRBJ1-3; no reliable D call. Germline V gene lookup returns CDR1 MDHEN and CDR2 SYDVKM. The V end was cut by 5 bases, the J end by 0 bases, with 8 bases between. The CDR3 totals 14 residues. The CDR3 region is CASSRYPSGNTIYF. CDR3 bases: TGTGCCAGCAGTCGGTACCCCTCTGGAAACACCATATATTTT.

The chain uses TRBV7-3 and TRBJ2-7; the D call may be TRBD1 or TRBD2 (5 bases each). This CDR3 is 13 amino acids long. V lost 4 bases and J 3 bases, leaving 10 bases between the germline ends. Looked up from germline, CDR1 is SGHTA and CDR2 is FQGTGA. CDR3 sequence: CASSWDRDYEQYF. The CDR3 nucleotides read TGTGCCAGCAGCTGGGACCGGGACTACGAGCAGTACTTC.

The chain combines TRBV5-6 with TRBJ2-7; 8 bases are shared with TRBD2. This CDR3 spans 16 amino acids. V lost 3 bases and J lost 2; bases outside the gene matches: 10. The V gene's germline CDR1 is SGHDT and CDR2 YYEEEE. CDR3 sequence: CASSSPSDSGAYEQYF. CDR3 nucleotides: TGTGCCAGCAGCTCGCCAAGTGATAGCGGGGCCTACGAGCAGTACTTC.

The genes are TRBV5-1 and TRBJ2-1, with a weak D call TRBD2 (6 bases). The CDR3 covers 16 residues. V lost 1 base and J 4 bases, leaving 15 bases between the germline ends. Germline CDR1 SGHRS, CDR2 YFSETQ. The CDR3 nucleotides are TGCGCCAGCAGCTTGAGGGCGGGGACGACATACAATGAGCAGTTCTTC. Its translation is CASSLRAGTTYNEQFF.